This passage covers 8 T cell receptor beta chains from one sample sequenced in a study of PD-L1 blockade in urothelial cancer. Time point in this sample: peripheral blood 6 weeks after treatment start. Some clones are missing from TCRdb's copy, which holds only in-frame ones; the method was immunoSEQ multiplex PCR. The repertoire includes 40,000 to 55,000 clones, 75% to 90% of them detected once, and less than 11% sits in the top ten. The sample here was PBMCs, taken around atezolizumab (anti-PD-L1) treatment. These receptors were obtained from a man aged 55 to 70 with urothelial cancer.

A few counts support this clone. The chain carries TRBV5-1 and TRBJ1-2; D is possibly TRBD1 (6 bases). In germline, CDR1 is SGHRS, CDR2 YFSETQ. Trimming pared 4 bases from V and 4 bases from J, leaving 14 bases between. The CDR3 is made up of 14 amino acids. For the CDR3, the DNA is TGCGCCAGCAGCCGAGAGCTGGACAGCTATGGCTACACCTTC. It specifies CASSRELDSYGYTF.

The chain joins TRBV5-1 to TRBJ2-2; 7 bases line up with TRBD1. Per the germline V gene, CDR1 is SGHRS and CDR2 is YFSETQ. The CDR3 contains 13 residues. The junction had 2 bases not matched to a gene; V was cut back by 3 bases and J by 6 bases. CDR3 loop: CASSSTGAGELFF. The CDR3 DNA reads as TGCGCCAGCAGCTCAACAGGGGCCGGGGAGCTGTTTTTT.

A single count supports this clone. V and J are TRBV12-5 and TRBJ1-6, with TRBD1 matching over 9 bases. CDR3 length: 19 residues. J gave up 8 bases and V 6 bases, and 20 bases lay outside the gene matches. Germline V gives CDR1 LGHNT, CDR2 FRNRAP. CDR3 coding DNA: TGTGCTAGTGGCCGAACTCCCGGGACAGGGATTAAGGGTGATTCACCCCTCCACTTT. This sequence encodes CASGRTPGTGIKGDSPLHF.

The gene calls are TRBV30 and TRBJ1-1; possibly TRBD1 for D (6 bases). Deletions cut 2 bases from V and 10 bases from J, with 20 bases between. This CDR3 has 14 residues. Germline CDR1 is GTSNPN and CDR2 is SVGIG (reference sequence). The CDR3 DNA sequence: TGTGCCTGGAGTCCAACTTCCGTCAGGGGTTCAGCTTTCTTT. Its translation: CAWSPTSVRGSAFF.

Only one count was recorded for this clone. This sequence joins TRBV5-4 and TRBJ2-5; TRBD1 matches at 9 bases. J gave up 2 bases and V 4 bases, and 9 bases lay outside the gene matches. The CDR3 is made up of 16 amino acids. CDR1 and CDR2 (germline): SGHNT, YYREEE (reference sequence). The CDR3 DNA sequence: TGTGCCAGCAGCCCGAGACAGGGGGGAAGGCAAGAGACCCAGTACTTC. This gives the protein CASSPRQGGRQETQYF.

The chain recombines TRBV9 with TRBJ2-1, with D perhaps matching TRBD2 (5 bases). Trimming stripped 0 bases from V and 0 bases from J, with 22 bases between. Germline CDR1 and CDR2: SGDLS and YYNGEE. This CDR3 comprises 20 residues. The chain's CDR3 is CASSVGEGRRSRSSYNEQFF. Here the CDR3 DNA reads TGTGCCAGCAGCGTAGGTGAAGGACGGAGGAGCCGCAGCTCCTACAATGAGCAGTTCTTC.

CDR3 residues: CASSLVGDGANEQFF. The CDR3 DNA follows: TGTGCCAGCAGCTTAGTAGGGGATGGGGCCAATGAGCAGTTCTTC. This chain links TRBV7-2 with TRBJ2-1; D is perhaps TRBD1 (5 bases). V lost 1 base and J lost 6, with 13 bases in between. The CDR3 covers 15 residues. CDR1 and CDR2 from the germline V gene are SGHTA and FQGNSA.

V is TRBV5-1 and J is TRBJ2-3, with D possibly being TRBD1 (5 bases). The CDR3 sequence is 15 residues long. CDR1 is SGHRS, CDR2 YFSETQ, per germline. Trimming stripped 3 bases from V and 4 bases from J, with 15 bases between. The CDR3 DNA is TGCGCCAGCAGCTCTTCAGGGATTCAGGCAGATACGCAGTATTTT. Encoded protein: CASSSSGIQADTQYF.